This TCR beta chain was identified during a study of CD8 T cells in Susac syndrome. General observations from the study: The study conceded that its TCR sequencing and HLA analysis involved relatively few individuals.

V shed 1 base, J shed 5 bases, and the junction held 4 bases outside the gene matches. CDR3 size: 14 residues. Of note for this clonotype: What it binds is unknown.

Random-hexamer reverse transcription was applied to roughly 0.45 to 1 ug RNA. Amplification of TCR beta CDR3 used immunoSEQ multiplex PCR across 54 Vbeta and 13 Jbeta. TCRdb fed the immunoSEQ multiplex PCR reads into MiXCR, producing one record per CDR3 protein. Counted here are approximately 130,000 distinct CDR3 sequences, about 90% occurring once; the ten biggest clones make up around 0.22%. Multiple sclerosis controls were treatment-naive patients with stable or active relapsing-remitting disease. Purification of the CD8+ and CD4+ T cells relied on negative isolation, and TEMRA cells underwent FACS enrichment.

Sequencing was carried out using CD8+ T cells from PBMCs. The gene calls are TRBV12-3 or TRBV12-4 and TRBJ2-5; 7 bases agree with TRBD1. The receptor's source is a human donor with multiple sclerosis. This CDR3 is CASSLGTGMETQYF. The CDR3 coding sequence is TGTGCCAGCAGTTTAGGGACAGGCATGGAGACCCAGTACTTC.